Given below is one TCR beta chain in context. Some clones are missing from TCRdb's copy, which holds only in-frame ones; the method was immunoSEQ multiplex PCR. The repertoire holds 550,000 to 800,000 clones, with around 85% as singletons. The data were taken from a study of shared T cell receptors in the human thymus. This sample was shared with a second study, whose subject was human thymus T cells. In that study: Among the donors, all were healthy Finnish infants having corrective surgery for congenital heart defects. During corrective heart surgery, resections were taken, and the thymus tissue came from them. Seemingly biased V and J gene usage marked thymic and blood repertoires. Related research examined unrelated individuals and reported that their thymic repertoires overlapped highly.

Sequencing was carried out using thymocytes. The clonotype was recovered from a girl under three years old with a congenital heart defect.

CDR3 region: CASRGRQGGLSGASANEQFF. The CDR3 DNA sequence: TGTGCCAGCAGAGGGAGACAGGGTGGTCTTTCTGGGGCTAGTGCCAATGAGCAGTTCTTC. J is TRBJ2-1 and V is TRBV2; 7 nucleotides line up with TRBD1. This CDR3 contains 20 residues. V lost 6 bases to trimming and J lost 6 bases; unmatched junction nucleotides: 26. Germline assignment: CDR1 SNHLY and CDR2 FYNNEI.